These 16 T cell receptor beta chains were all obtained from the same sample, sequenced in a study of T-cell reconstitution after alpha-beta-depleted transplantation in children. A TCRbeta library incorporating unique molecular identifiers was prepared. MiXCR, run by TCRdb on the PCR reads, gives a single entry per CDR3 protein. The data show some 80,000 distinct CDR3 sequences, approximately 18% seen once. Sequenced material: PBMCs, mostly from graft donor cells, taken 360 days after TCRalphabeta/CD19-depleted stem cell transplant. Receptor source: a male patient aged 2 to 10 who had a stem cell transplant for acute lymphoblastic leukemia, so the T cells may come from the graft donor.

V usage is TRBV4-2 and J usage is TRBJ2-5; 13 bases align to TRBD2. The V gene's germline CDR1 is LGHNA and CDR2 YNFKEQ. This CDR3 has 18 residues. V lost 3 bases and J lost 5; bases outside the gene matches: 12. This chain's CDR3 is CASSHGLAGEAPSETQYF. CDR3 bases: TGTGCCAGCAGCCACGGACTAGCGGGGGAGGCCCCCAGTGAGACCCAGTACTTC.

The sample holds many counts of this clonotype. CDR3: CASSLMTSPNTDTQYF. The CDR3 region has the DNA TGTGCCAGCAGCTTGATGACTAGCCCTAACACAGATACGCAGTATTTT. The chain carries TRBV5-6 and TRBJ2-3; 7 bases line up with TRBD2. The CDR3 has 16 residues. Losses at the gene ends were 1 base for V and 2 bases for J; bases not matched to a gene: 7. In germline, CDR1 is SGHDT, CDR2 YYEEEE.

This clonotype was detected a few times. The chain uses TRBV5-1 and TRBJ2-7; 8 nucleotides align to TRBD2. Germline loops: CDR1 SGHRS, CDR2 YFSETQ. Unmatched junction bases numbered 10, after V lost 4 bases and J lost 4 bases. This CDR3 region has 15 residues. This CDR3 is CASSRIGGRTYEQYF. The CDR3 coding sequence is TGCGCCAGCAGCCGTATCGGCGGGAGGACTTACGAGCAGTACTTC.

This clonotype was counted a few times. This chain connects TRBV10-3 to TRBJ1-1; D not resolved. Between the trimmed V and J ends, which lost 3 bases and 7 bases, there was a span of 6 bases. The V gene's germline CDR1 is ENHRY and CDR2 SYGVKD. The CDR3 runs 11 residues. CDR3 nucleotide sequence: TGTGCCATCAGTGAACGCTTTGAAGCTTTCTTT. This sequence encodes CAISERFEAFF.

This chain uses TRBV6-2 or TRBV6-3 with TRBJ2-1; D gene unclear. Germline CDR1 reads MNHEY; CDR2 reads SVGEGT. The CDR3 length is 17 residues. Between the trimmed V and J ends, which lost 6 bases and 0 bases, there was a span of 18 bases. The CDR3 nucleotides read TGTGCCAGCAGCCCCGCAAGTGGGCGTAGCTCCTACAATGAGCAGTTCTTC. It is translated as CASSPASGRSSYNEQFF.

Only a few counts were recorded for this clonotype. This chain joins TRBV4-1 and TRBJ1-1; 7 positions agree with TRBD1. The V segment lost 3 bases and the J segment 1 base; nucleotides outside the gene matches: 5. The CDR3 has 15 residues. Per germline, CDR1 MGHRA and CDR2 YSYEKL. The CDR3 DNA reads as TGCGCCAGCAGCCACGGGGACAGCTCGAACACTGAAGCTTTCTTT. It translates to CASSHGDSSNTEAFF.

The chain carries TRBV20-1 and TRBJ2-3; D assignment may be TRBD1 or TRBD2 (6 bases each). The CDR3 runs 15 residues. The germline gives CDR1 DFQATT, CDR2 SNEGSKA (reference sequence). Trimming removed 0 bases at V and 5 bases at J, with 15 bases between. The CDR3 coding sequence is TGCAGTGCTAGAGATCTCGGGGGCTTCCTAGATACGCAGTATTTT. Protein sequence: CSARDLGGFLDTQYF.

The chain recombines TRBV5-1 with TRBJ2-3; 11 nucleotides line up with TRBD2. CDR1 is SGHRS, CDR2 YFSETQ, per germline. V lost 4 bases and J lost 6; bases outside the gene matches: 10. This CDR3 comprises 16 residues. The CDR3 is CASSHGLAGGLDTQYF. The DNA of the CDR3 is TGCGCCAGCAGCCACGGACTAGCGGGTGGTTTGGATACGCAGTATTTT.

The V gene is TRBV11-3, the J gene TRBJ1-2; a weak D match, TRBD1 (5 bases). The CDR3 contains 14 residues. Germline CDR1 is SGHNT and CDR2 is YENEEA. Deletions cut 5 bases from V and 4 bases from J, with 14 bases between. CDR3 region: CASSLGTHGYGYTF. The CDR3, as DNA: TGTGCCAGCAGCCTTGGGACCCACGGCTATGGCTACACCTTC.

This clonotype came up once. CDR3 nucleotides: TGTGCCAGCAGTCTACCGGGCGGGACAGAAACGTATGGCTACACCTTC. Translation gives CASSLPGGTETYGYTF. The chain couples TRBV12-3 or TRBV12-4 to TRBJ1-2, with TRBD1 identical over 7 bases. The V and J ends lost 5 bases and 5 bases, in that order; junction bases with no gene match: 14. This CDR3 spans 16 amino acids.

This rearrangement joins TRBV29-1 to TRBJ2-7; 7 bases agree with TRBD2. Looked up from germline, CDR1 is SQVTM and CDR2 is ANQGSEA. The CDR3 is 14 amino acids. V shed 0 bases, J shed 6 bases, and the junction held 8 bases outside the gene matches. This CDR3 reads CSVEDPGLSLEQYF. DNA for the CDR3: TGCAGCGTTGAAGATCCGGGACTATCTCTCGAGCAGTACTTC.

The chain is built from TRBV4-1 and TRBJ2-7, with D perhaps TRBD1 (6 bases). Trimming shortened V by 0 bases and J by 2 bases, and 8 bases separated the two germline ends. CDR3 length: 14 residues. The germline gives CDR1 MGHRA, CDR2 YSYEKL. This CDR3 is CASSQEQGPYEQYF. The DNA for the CDR3 is TGCGCCAGCAGCCAAGAACAGGGTCCCTACGAGCAGTACTTC.

This clonotype has just a few counts. The chain has TRBV7-6 and TRBJ1-1; D might be TRBD1 (6 bases). The CDR3 is 15 amino acids. Germline CDR1 is SGHVS and CDR2 is FNYEAQ. Trimming removed 2 bases from V and 5 bases from J, with 15 bases in between. CDR3 in DNA: TGTGCCAGCAGCTTAACTAAGGGGGTGGGGACTGAAGCTTTCTTT. Translated, it gives CASSLTKGVGTEAFF.

The chain is built from TRBV5-6 and TRBJ2-7; 8 nucleotides agree with TRBD1. The CDR3 sequence is 14 residues long. With V trimmed by 4 bases and J by 4 bases, 7 bases remained unmatched. Germline assignment: CDR1 SGHDT and CDR2 YYEEEE. The DNA for the CDR3 is TGTGCCAGCAGCGCCGGCAGGGGGCTTTACGAGCAGTACTTC. It encodes CASSAGRGLYEQYF.

The gene calls are TRBV6-5 and TRBJ2-7; D might be TRBD2 (6 bases). The CDR3 has 15 amino acids. Trimming removed 2 bases at V and 2 bases at J, with 13 bases between. Germline V CDR1 and CDR2: MNHEY, SVGAGI. The CDR3 sequence is CASSYGSSVAYEQYF. CDR3 in DNA: TGTGCCAGCAGTTACGGGTCTAGCGTAGCCTACGAGCAGTACTTC.

There are a few counts of this clonotype. The chain couples TRBV28 to TRBJ2-7, with D hard to call. The germline V gene has CDR1 MDHEN and CDR2 SYDVKM. CDR3 length equals 15 residues. The V end was cut by 2 bases, the J end by 0 bases, with 11 bases between. The CDR3 sequence: CASSLGSAGSYEQYF. CDR3 DNA: TGTGCCAGCAGTTTAGGGTCGGCAGGCTCCTACGAGCAGTACTTC.